What follows is one T cell receptor beta chain and its context. The sample is drawn from a study of OX40 agonist ivuxolimab in advanced cancers. The overall study: Enrolled patients in dose escalation had cancers that were hepatocellular carcinoma, melanoma, renal cell or head and neck cancer. Antecedent anti-PD-1, anti-PD-L1 or anti-CTLA-4 therapy was permissible, with under 50% having received some.

The protocol was immunoSEQ multiplex PCR, while the TCRdb copy is restricted to in-frame clones and leaves out a portion. The table lists about 51,000 clones, over 65% of them singletons. The CDR3 covers 15 residues. Trimming cost V 3 bases and J 9 bases; bases outside gene matches: 4. CDR1 SGHRS and CDR2 YFSETQ come from the germline V gene. The genes are TRBV5-1 and TRBJ1-6; 12 positions match TRBD1. The receptor comes from an adult with an advanced solid tumor such as melanoma, head and neck, liver or kidney cancer. The source was CD4+ or CD8+ T cells sorted from blood, collected in a trial of the OX40 agonist ivuxolimab. The CDR3, as DNA: TGCGCCAGCAGCTACCGGGACAGGGGGCCTTCACCCCTCCACTTT. Translation gives CASSYRDRGPSPLHF.